This is a list of T cell receptor beta chains from one sample in a study of blood T cell repertoires in COVID-19. Data came from immunoSEQ multiplex PCR; TCRdb stores just in-frame clones and leaves some out. Found here are about 250,000 clones, around 89% of them singletons; the top ten hold more than 0.95%. The sequencing input was peripheral blood. These receptors all come from a woman in her forties who had recovered from COVID-19. Both conserved end residues are part of each CDR3. D genes are given only for firm matches. Rows give clone size only sometimes, using once, few, many, or a class for an expanded clone.

D gene	clone size	V gene	J gene	CDR3 DNA	CDR3 protein
-	-	TRBV6-6	TRBJ1-1	TGTGCCAGCAGTTACCCGGAGGCGAACACTGAAGCTTTCTTT	CASSYPEANTEAFF
TRBD2	once	TRBV11-2	TRBJ2-3	TGTGCCAGCAGCCCCGGGGGAGGGTGGGCAGATACGCAGTATTTT	CASSPGGGWADTQYF
-	-	TRBV18	TRBJ1-2	TGTGCCAGCTCTCCAGGGACTCGGGCGGACTATGGCTACACCTTC	CASSPGTRADYGYTF
-	-	TRBV13	TRBJ1-1	TGTGCCAGCAGCCCCCGCCGGGGCGGGGTGGGCACTGAAGCTTTCTTT	CASSPRRGGVGTEAFF
-	-	TRBV6-5	TRBJ1-4	TGTGCCAGCAGATCCGGCGGGGCGGACGAAAAACTGTTTTTT	CASRSGGADEKLFF
-	-	TRBV19	TRBJ2-7	TGTGCCAGTAGCCTGGGTCGGGGGTCCTCCTACGAGCAGTACTTC	CASSLGRGSSYEQYF
TRBD1	-	TRBV7-2	TRBJ1-3	TGTGCCAGCAGCCGGGACAGGGCCCCCTCTGGAAACACCATATATTTT	CASSRDRAPSGNTIYF
-	-	TRBV15	TRBJ2-1	TGTGCCACCGGAAGAGGAGGGCGCACCTACAATGAGCAGTTCTTC	CATGRGGRTYNEQFF
TRBD2	-	TRBV11-2	TRBJ2-2	TGTGCCAGCAGCCCCAGACGGACTAGCACGTCCGGGACCGGGGAGCTGTTTTTT	CASSPRRTSTSGTGELFF
TRBD2	-	TRBV7-2	TRBJ2-1	TGTGCCAGCAGCTTCGGGTCGGCGGGAGTGGACATCCAGTTCTTC	CASSFGSAGVDIQFF
TRBD2	-	TRBV19	TRBJ2-2	TGTGCCAGTAAAGGTGGCGGGAGCAGGAACACCGGGGAGCTGTTTTTT	CASKGGGSRNTGELFF
-	-	TRBV21-1	TRBJ1-2	TGTGCCAGCAGCAAAGGGGGGGTACAAAACTATGGCTACACCTTC	CASSKGGVQNYGYTF
-	-	TRBV5-8	TRBJ2-2	TGTGCCAGCAGCTTGGGGGCCACCGGGGAGCTGTTTTTT	CASSLGATGELFF
-	-	TRBV7-2	TRBJ1-6	TGTGCCAGCAGCTTGGGGGCCCTCGGGCCCGGTTCACCCCTCCACTTT	CASSLGALGPGSPLHF
TRBD1	-	TRBV3-1/TRBV3-2	TRBJ1-2	TGTGCCAGCAGCCAACGCCCCGGGACAGGGCTCAGGGGGGACTATGGCTACACCTTC	CASSQRPGTGLRGDYGYTF
TRBD1	-	TRBV15	TRBJ2-1	TGTGCCACCAGCCGGGACAGGGGAGGAACAGTTTACAATGAGCAGTTCTTC	CATSRDRGGTVYNEQFF
-	-	TRBV30	TRBJ1-5	TGTGCCTGGAGCGCGGGGTGGGGTCAGCCCCAGCATTTT	CAWSAGWGQPQHF
-	-	TRBV7-3	TRBJ1-1	TGTGCCAGCAGCCCCCCAGGGGCCCCAAACACTGAAGCTTTCTTT	CASSPPGAPNTEAFF
TRBD2	-	TRBV6-5	TRBJ2-7	TGTGCCAGCAGTTCCCCCCGGACTAGCGGAGCCTACGAGCAGTACTTC	CASSSPRTSGAYEQYF
TRBD2	-	TRBV5-5	TRBJ2-1	TGTGCCAGCAGCTTGGTCGGGACTAGCGGGAGCTTAAATGAGCAGTTCTTC	CASSLVGTSGSLNEQFF
-	-	TRBV6-2/TRBV6-3	TRBJ1-5	TGTGCCAGCAGCCCCCCCCGGGGGGGGGCCGGGGGGTATCAGCCCCAGCATTTT	CASSPPRGGAGGYQPQHF
TRBD1	-	TRBV15	TRBJ2-7	TGTGCCACCAGCAGAGGGGACAGGGGCGGGTACGAGCAGTACTTC	CATSRGDRGGYEQYF
-	once	TRBV30	TRBJ1-2	TGTGCCTGGAGCCCGGGTGGGAGCCCTAGTGTGGGCTACACCTTC	CAWSPGGSPSVGYTF
-	-	TRBV12-3/TRBV12-4	TRBJ2-5	TGTGCCAGCAGCCCCGGGGGTAGAGAGACCCAGTACTTC	CASSPGGRETQYF
-	-	TRBV7-8	TRBJ2-4	TGTGCCAGCAGCTTAGCTCGTGCGGAGCGAAGGAACATTCAGTACTTC	CASSLARAERRNIQYF
TRBD1	once	TRBV28	TRBJ1-2	TGTGCCAGCAGTGTACCCGGGACAGGGTCTGGCTACACCTTC	CASSVPGTGSGYTF
-	few	TRBV5-1	TRBJ2-6	TGCGCCAGCAGCCTCTTTGGGGCAGGGGCCTCTGGGGCCAACGTCCTGACTTTC	CASSLFGAGASGANVLTF
-	-	TRBV13	TRBJ1-1	TGTGCCAGCAGCCCTAACCCCGTGAACACTGAAGCTTTCTTT	CASSPNPVNTEAFF
TRBD1	few	TRBV24-1	TRBJ1-2	TGTGCCACCAGTGACCAGGGGGCGGAAGATGGCTACACCTTC	CATSDQGAEDGYTF
TRBD2	-	TRBV7-3	TRBJ2-2	TGTGCCAGCAGCTTAACCCCTAGCGGGAGGAACACCGGGGAGCTGTTTTTT	CASSLTPSGRNTGELFF
TRBD1	-	TRBV19	TRBJ1-2	TGTGCCAGCAGGACAGGGGGGGATGGCTACACCTTC	CASRTGGDGYTF
-	-	TRBV5-1	TRBJ1-1	TGCGCCAGCAGCTTGGGGCAGGAAAACACTGAAGCTTTCTTT	CASSLGQENTEAFF
TRBD2	-	TRBV19	TRBJ2-4	TGTGCCAGCCGGACTAGCGGGGAGGACATTCAGTACTTC	CASRTSGEDIQYF
TRBD1	-	TRBV19	TRBJ2-5	TGTGCCAGTAGTCCACAGGGGTCCCAAGAGACCCAGTACTTC	CASSPQGSQETQYF
-	-	TRBV11-2	TRBJ1-3	TGTGCCAGCAGAACAGGTCCGAGGGGAAACACCATATATTTT	CASRTGPRGNTIYF
TRBD2	-	TRBV11-3	TRBJ2-1	TGTGCCAGCAGCTTAGATCGGGGCGGGAGGGCCTCCAATGAGCAGTTCTTC	CASSLDRGGRASNEQFF
TRBD2	few	TRBV19	TRBJ2-1	TGTGCCAGTATGGGGGGGACCAACAATGAGCAGTTCTTC	CASMGGTNNEQFF
-	once	TRBV5-1	TRBJ1-2	TGCGCCAGCAGCTTTGCGCAGGGGACCTATGGCTACACCTTC	CASSFAQGTYGYTF
TRBD2	-	TRBV11-2	TRBJ2-1	TGTGCCAGCAGCCCCCGGCTAGCGGGAGGTACCGAGGGTGCTGAGCAGTTCTTC	CASSPRLAGGTEGAEQFF
TRBD2	-	TRBV11-2	TRBJ2-2	TGTGCCAGCCCGGGTCGGCTAGCGGACACCGGGGAGCTGTTTTTT	CASPGRLADTGELFF
TRBD2	-	TRBV5-1	TRBJ2-2	TGCGCCAGCAGCTTGGGATTAGCGGGCCCCACCGGGGAGCTGTTTTTT	CASSLGLAGPTGELFF
TRBD2	once	TRBV9	TRBJ2-1	TGTGCCAGCAGCGTAGGTAGCGGGAGGAGGGATGAGCAGTTCTTC	CASSVGSGRRDEQFF
-	-	TRBV10-2	TRBJ1-1	TGCGCCAGCAGTGAGTGGGGGGGGAACACTGAAGCTTTCTTT	CASSEWGGNTEAFF
-	-	TRBV14	TRBJ1-2	TGTGCCAGCAGCCAAGATCTGTCAGGGAGGCCCTATGGCTACACCTTC	CASSQDLSGRPYGYTF